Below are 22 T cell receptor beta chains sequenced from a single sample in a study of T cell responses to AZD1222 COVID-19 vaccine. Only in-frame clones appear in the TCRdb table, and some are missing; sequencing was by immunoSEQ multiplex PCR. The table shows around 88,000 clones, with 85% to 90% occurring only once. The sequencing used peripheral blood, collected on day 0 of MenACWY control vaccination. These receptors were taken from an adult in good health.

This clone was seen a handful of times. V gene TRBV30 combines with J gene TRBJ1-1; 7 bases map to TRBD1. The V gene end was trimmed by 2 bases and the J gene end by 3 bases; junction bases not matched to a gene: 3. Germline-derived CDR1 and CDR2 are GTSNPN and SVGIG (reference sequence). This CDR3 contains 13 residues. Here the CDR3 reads CAWSLQGYTEAFF. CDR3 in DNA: TGTGCCTGGAGTCTACAGGGGTACACTGAAGCTTTCTTT.

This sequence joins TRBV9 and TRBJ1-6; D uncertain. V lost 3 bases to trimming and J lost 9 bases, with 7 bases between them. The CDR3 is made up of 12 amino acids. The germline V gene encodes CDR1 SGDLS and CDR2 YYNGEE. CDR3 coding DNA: TGTGCCAGCAGCGGTAGGGCTTCACCCCTCCACTTT. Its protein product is CASSGRASPLHF.

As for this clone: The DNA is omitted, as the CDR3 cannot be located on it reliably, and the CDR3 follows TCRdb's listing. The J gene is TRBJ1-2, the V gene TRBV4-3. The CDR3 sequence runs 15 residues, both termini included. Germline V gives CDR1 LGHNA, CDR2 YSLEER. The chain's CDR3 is CASSQGPGFGSGYTF.

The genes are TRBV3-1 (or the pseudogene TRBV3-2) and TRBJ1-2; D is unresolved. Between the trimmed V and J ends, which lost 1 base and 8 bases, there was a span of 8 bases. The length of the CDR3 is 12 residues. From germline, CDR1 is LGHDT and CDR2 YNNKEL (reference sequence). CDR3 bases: TGTGCCAGCAGCCAAGGAGGGAGAGGCTACACCTTC. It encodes CASSQGGRGYTF.

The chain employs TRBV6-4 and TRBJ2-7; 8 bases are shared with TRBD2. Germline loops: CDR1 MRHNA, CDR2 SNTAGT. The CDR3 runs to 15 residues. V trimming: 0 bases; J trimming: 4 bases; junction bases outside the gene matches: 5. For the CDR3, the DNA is TGTGCCAGCAGTGACTCCCCGGGGGGGGAATACGAGCAGTACTTC. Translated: CASSDSPGGEYEQYF.

In DNA, the CDR3 is TGTGCCAGCAGTGACCAATTCCCCGGGGCCTACTACGAGCAGTACTTC. Translating gives CASSDQFPGAYYEQYF. The chain combines TRBV6-4 with TRBJ2-7; D may correspond to TRBD1 or TRBD2 (5 bases each). Germline V gives CDR1 MRHNA, CDR2 SNTAGT. The CDR3 covers 16 residues. Trimming took 2 bases from V and 3 from J, leaving 17 bases between them.

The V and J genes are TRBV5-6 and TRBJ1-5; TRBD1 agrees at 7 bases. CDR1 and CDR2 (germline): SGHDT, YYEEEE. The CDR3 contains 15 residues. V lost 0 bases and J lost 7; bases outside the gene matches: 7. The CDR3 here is CASSLEGTAPQPQHF. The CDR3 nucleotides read TGTGCCAGCAGCTTGGAGGGGACAGCTCCCCAGCCCCAGCATTTT.

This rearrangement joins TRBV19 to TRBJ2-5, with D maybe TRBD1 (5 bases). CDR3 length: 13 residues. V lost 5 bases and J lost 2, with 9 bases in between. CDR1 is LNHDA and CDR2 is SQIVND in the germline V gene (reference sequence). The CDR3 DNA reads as TGTGCCAGTAGTGCCCAGGGACAAGAGACCCAGTACTTC. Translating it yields CASSAQGQETQYF.

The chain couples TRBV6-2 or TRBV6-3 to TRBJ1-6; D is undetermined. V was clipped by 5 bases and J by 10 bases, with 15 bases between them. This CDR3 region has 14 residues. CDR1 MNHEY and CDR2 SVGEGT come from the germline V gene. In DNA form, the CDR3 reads TGTGCCAGCAGTCACGACCCAGAAGCGTCACCCCTCCACTTT. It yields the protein CASSHDPEASPLHF.

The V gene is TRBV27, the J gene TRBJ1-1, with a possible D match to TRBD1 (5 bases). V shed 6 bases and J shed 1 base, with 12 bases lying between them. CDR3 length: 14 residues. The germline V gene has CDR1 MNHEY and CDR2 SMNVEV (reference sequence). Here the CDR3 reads CASRATATNTEAFF. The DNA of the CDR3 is TGTGCCAGCAGGGCGACAGCGACGAACACTGAAGCTTTCTTT.

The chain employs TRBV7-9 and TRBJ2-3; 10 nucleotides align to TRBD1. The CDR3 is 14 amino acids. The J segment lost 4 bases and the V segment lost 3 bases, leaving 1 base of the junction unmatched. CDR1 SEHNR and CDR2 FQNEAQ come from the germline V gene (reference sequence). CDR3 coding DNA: TGTGCCAGCAGCTTCGGGACAGGGGCAGATACGCAGTATTTT. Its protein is CASSFGTGADTQYF. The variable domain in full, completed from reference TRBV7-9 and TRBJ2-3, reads DTGVSQNPRHKITKRGQNVTFRCDPISEHNRLYWYRQTLGQGPEFLTYFQNEAQLEKSRLLSDRFSAERPKGSFSTLEIQRTEQGDSAMYLCASSFGTGADTQYFGPGTRLTVL.

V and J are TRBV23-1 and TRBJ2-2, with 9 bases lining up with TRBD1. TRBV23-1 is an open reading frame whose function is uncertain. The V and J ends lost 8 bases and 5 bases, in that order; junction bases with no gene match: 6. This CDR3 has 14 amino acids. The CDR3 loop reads CASPGQGRTGELFF. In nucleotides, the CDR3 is TGCGCCAGCCCGGGACAGGGAAGGACCGGGGAGCTGTTTTTT.

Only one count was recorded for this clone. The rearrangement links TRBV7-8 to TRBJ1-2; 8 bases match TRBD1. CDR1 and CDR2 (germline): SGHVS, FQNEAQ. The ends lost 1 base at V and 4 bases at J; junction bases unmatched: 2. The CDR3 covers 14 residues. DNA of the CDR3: TGTGCCAGCAGCTTAGACAGGGGGGGCTATGGCTACACCTTC. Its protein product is CASSLDRGGYGYTF.

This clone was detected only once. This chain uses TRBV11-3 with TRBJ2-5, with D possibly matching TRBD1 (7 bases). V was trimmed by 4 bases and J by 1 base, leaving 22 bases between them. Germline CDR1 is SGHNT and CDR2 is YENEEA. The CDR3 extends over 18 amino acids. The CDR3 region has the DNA TGTGCCAGCAGCTACAGGGGTATGGGGGGAACGGGCCAAGAGACCCAGTACTTC. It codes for CASSYRGMGGTGQETQYF.

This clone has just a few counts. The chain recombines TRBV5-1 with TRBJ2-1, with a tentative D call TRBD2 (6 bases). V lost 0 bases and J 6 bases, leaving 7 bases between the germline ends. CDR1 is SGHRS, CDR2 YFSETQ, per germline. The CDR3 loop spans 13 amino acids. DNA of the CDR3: TGCGCCAGCAGCTTGGAGACTAGCAATGAGCAGTTCTTC. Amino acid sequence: CASSLETSNEQFF. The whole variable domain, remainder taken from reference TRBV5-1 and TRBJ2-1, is KAGVTQTPRYLIKTRGQQVTLSCSPISGHRSVSWYQQTPGQGLQFLFEYFSETQRNKGNFPGRFSGRQFSNSRSEMNVSTLELGDSALYLCASSLETSNEQFFGPGTRLTVL.

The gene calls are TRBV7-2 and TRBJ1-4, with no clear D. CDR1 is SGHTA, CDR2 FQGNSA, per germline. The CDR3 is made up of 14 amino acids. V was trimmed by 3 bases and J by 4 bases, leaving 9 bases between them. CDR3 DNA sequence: TGTGCCAGCAGCTTGGGTGGATATAATGAAAAACTGTTTTTT. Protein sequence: CASSLGGYNEKLFF.

The CDR3, as DNA: TGTGCCAGCAGCGTAGGTTCTAGCGGCAGCACAGATACGCAGTATTTT. Protein product: CASSVGSSGSTDTQYF. The chain is built from TRBV9 and TRBJ2-3; TRBD2 matches 7 bases. The germline V gene encodes CDR1 SGDLS and CDR2 YYNGEE. The CDR3 totals 16 residues. J was trimmed by 0 bases and V by 0 bases; bases with no gene match: 4.

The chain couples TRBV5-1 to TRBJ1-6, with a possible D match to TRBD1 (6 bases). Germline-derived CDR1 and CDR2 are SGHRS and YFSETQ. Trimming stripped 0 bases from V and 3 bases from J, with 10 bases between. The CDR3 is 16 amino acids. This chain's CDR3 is CASSLAQGNYNSPLHF. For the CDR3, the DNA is TGCGCCAGCAGCTTGGCACAGGGAAACTATAATTCACCCCTCCACTTT.

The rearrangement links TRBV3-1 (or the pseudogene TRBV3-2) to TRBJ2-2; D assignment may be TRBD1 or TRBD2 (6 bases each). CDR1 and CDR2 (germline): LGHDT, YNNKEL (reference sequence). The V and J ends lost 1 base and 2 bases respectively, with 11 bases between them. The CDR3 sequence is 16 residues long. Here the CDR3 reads CASSQGGGSNTGELFF. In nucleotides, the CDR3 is TGTGCCAGCAGCCAAGGAGGGGGGTCTAACACCGGGGAGCTGTTTTTT.

This chain's CDR3 is CAWSVGTGHSPLHF. The CDR3 nucleotides are TGTGCCTGGAGTGTAGGGACAGGGCATTCACCCCTCCACTTT. This chain joins TRBV30 and TRBJ1-6, with TRBD1 matching 9 bases. The V gene's germline CDR1 is GTSNPN and CDR2 SVGIG (reference sequence). The CDR3 spans 14 residues. After removal of 0 bases from V and 8 bases from J, the junction contained 2 bases not matched to a gene.

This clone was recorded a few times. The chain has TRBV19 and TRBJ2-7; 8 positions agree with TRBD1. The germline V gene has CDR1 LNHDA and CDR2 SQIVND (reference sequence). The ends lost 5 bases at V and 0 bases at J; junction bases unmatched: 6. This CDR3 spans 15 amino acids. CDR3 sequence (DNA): TGTGCCAGTAGTCGTGACAGGGGAAGCTCCTACGAGCAGTACTTC. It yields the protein CASSRDRGSSYEQYF.

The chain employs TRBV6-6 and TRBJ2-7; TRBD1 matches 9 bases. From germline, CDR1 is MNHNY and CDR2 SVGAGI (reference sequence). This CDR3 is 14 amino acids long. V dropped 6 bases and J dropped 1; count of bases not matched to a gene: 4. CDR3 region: CASSRDRASYEQYF. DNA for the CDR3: TGTGCCAGCAGCCGGGACAGGGCATCCTACGAGCAGTACTTC.